The next 15 T cell receptor beta chains were all read from a single sample in a study of T cells in Graves' hyperthyroidism and ophthalmopathy. Amplification of TCR beta CDR3 regions was performed using RNA transcripts as template. Initially, a first-round RT-PCR of the TCR CDR3 employed the HTBI primer set. MiXCR, run by TCRdb on the multiplex PCR reads, gives a single entry per CDR3 protein. The sample lists fewer than 650,000 distinct CDR3 sequences; approximately 15% were seen once. Sequenced input: blood. These TCRs come from a woman between 18 and 29 years old with Graves' ophthalmopathy.

The table lists this clonotype with many counts. J is TRBJ2-3 and V is TRBV7-2; 10 bases match TRBD2. The length of the CDR3 is 16 residues. Germline CDR1 and CDR2: SGHTA and FQGNSA. V lost 5 bases to trimming and J lost 2 bases; unmatched junction nucleotides: 7. CDR3 region: CASSLIAGGSTDTQYF. In DNA form, the CDR3 reads TGTGCCAGCAGCCTAATAGCGGGAGGCTCCACAGATACGCAGTATTTT.

About this clonotype: The CDR3 ends on some other residue instead of the conserved phenylalanine or tryptophan, so this is likely a read error. The limits of the CDR3 on the DNA are not certain, so only TCRdb's listed CDR3 is given. V is TRBV6-1 and J is TRBJ1-2. Germline V gene sequence: CDR1 MNHNS, CDR2 SASEGT. The CDR3 is 12 residues long, counting both termini. The CDR3 here is CASSEVWQGLGV.

In this sample, this clonotype turned up many times. The V call is TRBV3-1, the J call TRBJ1-1; unclear D gene. The ends were cut back, 5 bases at V and 5 bases at J, with 24 bases in the middle. In germline, CDR1 is LGHDT, CDR2 YNNKEL (reference sequence). CDR3 length: 17 residues. CDR3 sequence reads: CASSLLPAAQSGTEAFF. In DNA form, the CDR3 reads TGTGCCAGCAGCTTACTTCCGGCCGCACAGAGTGGGACTGAAGCTTTCTTT.

This clonotype appeared many times. The genes are TRBV27 and TRBJ2-2, with 10 bases aligning to TRBD2. CDR3 length: 16 amino acids. The germline V gene has CDR1 MNHEY and CDR2 SMNVEV (reference sequence). With 7 bases clipped from V and 1 base from J, the junction kept 6 bases outside the gene matches. The CDR3 loop is CASNHGLAVNTGELFF. The CDR3 bases are TGTGCCAGCAACCATGGACTAGCGGTGAACACCGGGGAGCTGTTTTTT.

This clonotype has a count of ten or more. Relative to the germline gene, one junction end is altered; a read error may explain this. The chain combines TRBV28 with TRBJ1-5; D is unclear. The CDR3 spans 16 residues. CDR1 and CDR2 (germline): MDHEN, SYDVKM. The CDR3 nucleotides read TGCGCCAGCAGCCCCCCTGGGATATATGGCAATCAGCCCCAGCATTTT. Amino acid sequence: CASSPPGIYGNQPQHF.

A few counts support this clonotype. The rearrangement uses TRBV7-2 and TRBJ2-2; TRBD1 might be the D (8 bases). CDR1 is SGHTA, CDR2 FQGNSA, per germline. The CDR3 runs to 17 residues. V was clipped by 3 bases and J by 7 bases, with 21 bases between them. The CDR3 region has the DNA TGTGCCAGCAGCTTTGGTTGGTACAGGGGGGGAGTCGGGGAGCTGTTTTTT. It yields the protein CASSFGWYRGGVGELFF.

A few counts support this clonotype. J is TRBJ1-1 and V is TRBV29-1; D is ambiguous. V was shortened by 3 bases and J by 2 bases, with 7 bases between the two germline ends. The CDR3 sequence is 12 residues long. Looked up from germline, CDR1 is SQVTM and CDR2 is ANQGSEA. The CDR3 sequence is CSVDRRNTEAFF. CDR3 DNA: TGCAGCGTTGATAGACGCAACACTGAAGCTTTCTTT. The full variable domain, in which reference TRBV29-1 and TRBJ1-1 provide the parts outside the CDR3, is SAVISQKPSRDICQRGTSLTIQCQVDSQVTMMFWYRQQPGQSLTLIATANQGSEATYESGFVIDKFPISRPNLTFSTLTVSNMSPEDSSIYLCSVDRRNTEAFFGQGTRLTVV.

The chain recombines TRBV5-1 with TRBJ2-2, with a tentative D call TRBD2 (6 bases). Trimming removed 4 bases from V and 7 bases from J, with 17 bases in between. CDR3 length: 15 residues. Germline V gene lookup returns CDR1 SGHRS and CDR2 YFSETQ. Written as DNA, the CDR3 is TGCGCCAGCAGCCAATGGACCCTCGGGGGCGGGGAGCTGTTTTTT. Translation gives CASSQWTLGGGELFF.

This clonotype was counted ten times or more. In DNA, the CDR3 is TGTGCCAGCAGCTTTCACCAGGGCCCCAATGAGCAGTTCTTC. It is translated as CASSFHQGPNEQFF. This chain connects TRBV7-2 to TRBJ2-1; possible D gene TRBD1, 5 bases. The CDR3 sequence is 14 residues long. Germline loops: CDR1 SGHTA, CDR2 FQGNSA. V was clipped by 3 bases and J by 6 bases, with 12 bases between them.

This clonotype was recorded at least ten times. V and J are TRBV4-2 and TRBJ2-7; a possible D gene is TRBD1 (5 bases). V dropped 3 bases and J dropped 7 bases, with 19 bases sitting between them. CDR3 length equals 15 residues. Germline CDR1 is LGHNA and CDR2 is YNFKEQ. The CDR3 bases are TGTGCCAGCAGCCAGGTACAGGCTGTCCGTCGGGAGCAGTACTTC. Encoded protein: CASSQVQAVRREQYF.

This sequence joins TRBV7-2 and TRBJ2-7, with a possible D match to TRBD2 (6 bases). The CDR3 has 15 amino acids. Trimming took off 3 bases at V and 4 bases at J, with 16 bases between the two ends. Germline CDR1 is SGHTA and CDR2 is FQGNSA. The CDR3 sequence is CASSLIPGTPYEQYF. In DNA, the CDR3 is TGTGCCAGCAGCTTGATTCCGGGGACTCCGTACGAGCAGTACTTC.

The V call is TRBV9, the J call TRBJ2-7; TRBD2 agrees at 11 bases. Trimming removed 3 bases from V and 6 bases from J; junction bases left unmatched: 8. The CDR3 covers 15 residues. Germline loops: CDR1 SGDLS, CDR2 YYNGEE. CDR3 coding DNA: TGTGCCAGCAGCGCCTATAGCGGGAGGGCCGGCGAGCAGTACTTC. It encodes CASSAYSGRAGEQYF.

This clonotype was observed a handful of times. The V call is TRBV9, the J call TRBJ1-6, with D unresolved. V was clipped by 4 bases and J by 0 bases, with 14 bases between them. Germline lookup yields CDR1 SGDLS and CDR2 YYNGEE. The CDR3 length is 17 residues. DNA for the CDR3: TGTGCCAGCAGCCCCACGGCGATTAGCTCCTATAATTCACCCCTCCACTTT. Amino acid sequence: CASSPTAISSYNSPLHF.

This clonotype was detected ten times or more. DNA of the CDR3: TGTGCCAGTCTACCTACGGGGGCCCCATTCGCCTACGAGCAGTACTTC. Its protein product is CASLPTGAPFAYEQYF. J is TRBJ2-7 and V is TRBV18; D is tentatively TRBD1 or TRBD2 (6 bases each). Trimming shortened V by 9 bases and J by 2 bases, and 23 bases separated the two germline ends. There are 16 residues in the CDR3. Per the germline V gene, CDR1 is KGHSH and CDR2 is LQKENI. Full variable domain (rest looked up from reference TRBV18 and TRBJ2-7): NAGVMQNPRHLVRRRGQEARLRCSPMKGHSHVYWYRQLPEEGLKFMVYLQKENIIDESGMPKERFSAEFPKEGPSILRIQQVVRGDSAAYFCASLPTGAPFAYEQYFGPGTRLTVT.

About this clonotype itself: Germline is not matched at one junction end, which may reflect a read error. CDR3 bases: TGTGCCAGCAAATGGGGCGGCCCCCAGAAGACCCAGCACTTC. Translation: CASKWGGPQKTQHF. The rearrangement joins TRBV28 to TRBJ2-5; weak D call: TRBD1 (5 bases). CDR1 and CDR2 (germline): MDHEN, SYDVKM. This CDR3 is built from 14 residues.